This T cell receptor (beta chain) comes out of a study of blood T cell repertoires in COVID-19. This CDR3 contains 18 residues. Losses at the gene ends were 3 bases for V and 7 bases for J; bases not matched to a gene: 13. Germline V lookup: CDR1 SGDLS, CDR2 YYNGEE. Generated by immunoSEQ multiplex PCR, the TCRdb table keeps only in-frame clones and is missing some. The repertoire holds 45,000 to 50,000 clones, roughly 91% seen once, with over 8.5% in the top ten. Sample: peripheral blood. This receptor was obtained from a man in his forties or fifties with active COVID-19. V gene TRBV9 combines with J gene TRBJ2-1; TRBD2 matches at 13 bases. The CDR3 loop reads CASSGRTSGSPKGNEQFF. CDR3 in DNA: TGTGCCAGCAGCGGGAGGACTAGCGGGAGTCCAAAGGGGAATGAGCAGTTCTTC. The full variable domain, its missing parts supplied by reference TRBV9 and TRBJ2-1, is DSGVTQTPKHLITATGQRVTLRCSPRSGDLSVYWYQQSLDQGLQFLIQYYNGEERAKGNILERFSAQQFPDLHSELNLSSLELGDSALYFCASSGRTSGSPKGNEQFFGPGTRLTVL.